This note documents a single TCR beta chain sequence. This clone's antigen is unknown. The record has no base qualities; no much larger clone is one base away. This sample stems from a study of T cells in lung cancer brain metastases (dated by TCRdb to 2016 to 2019). A note on the overall study: Of the roughly 21 patients, over 15 had a history of tobacco use, with a median of 40 pack-years. Of the roughly 20 patients, more than 15 received no interval therapy between resection of the primary and resection of the metastasis. The median interval between acquisition of the primary specimen and acquisition of the brain metastasis specimen was under 400 days. The study compared TCR beta CDR3 repertoires of fully resected primary non-small cell lung cancers with those of paired brain metastases. A cohort of approximately 20 patients was included, from whom some 40 specimens were contributed, with one primary lung lesion and one brain metastasis obtained from each patient. Patients had a median age at first diagnosis of approximately 58 years, with roughly 9 males and fewer than 13 females. Primary and metastatic specimens both had an average DNA integrity number of 3.5 to 4, with no significant difference between the two sites.

CDR1 is given as SGHDT and CDR2 as YYEEEE, both from the germline V gene. Between the V and J ends, shortened by 0 bases and 7 bases respectively, the junction contains 10 bases. From the cysteine through the phenylalanine, the CDR3 covers 13 amino acids. Kept here is only the CDR3 DNA, which spans 39 bases and is read in frame from base 1. Each sample received between about 2.24 and 4.92 ug of genomic DNA as input, and paired samples received equal DNA input. TCR beta libraries were built with the immunoSEQ hsTCRbeta Kit using multiplexed V and J gene primers in two PCR steps. The pooled libraries, together with positive and negative controls, were sequenced on an Illumina MiSeq running a 100-cycle paired-end protocol. The original pipeline was this. Raw data were processed by the immunoSEQ vendor into normalized, annotated TCR beta repertoire reports. Richness was counted as unique clones by nucleotide sequence, and total richness was extrapolated with the iChao1 and Efron-Thisted estimators. Pielou's evenness, Simpson's index, top-ten clone proportional abundance, and Morisita overlap index were used to characterize and compare paired lesions. As stored in TCRdb, this immuneACCESS dataset retains in-frame rearrangements with V and J assigned. A fraction of the clones does not appear; measured against another copy, unresolved V genes explain less than half of the discrepancy, and the remainder lacks a known reason. The DNA was the basis for D and trimming; V, J and clone size are from that table. The sample profile shows roughly 5,000 clones; 65% to 85% of them were found once. The ten top clones hold 3% of the sample.

Results and caveats for the whole study, not just this receptor: DNA fragmentation in the FFPE samples may have kept the complete infiltrating T cell repertoire from being retrieved. It was not possible to control for the effects of preoperative corticosteroids on T cell infiltration in brain metastases. Most clones were specific to a single lesion, and overlap between paired lesions was limited (mean Morisita index around 0.2). Brain metastases contained significantly fewer unique productive clones than the paired primaries (median approximately 1,500 versus 4,300). The ten most abundant clones accounted for a significantly larger fraction of the repertoire in brain metastases than in primaries, which suggests clonal expansion.

Resection was performed in the patients for synchronous oligometastatic disease or for delayed recurrence of a solitary brain metastasis. To avoid including cancers other than NSCLC, any patient with a history of multiple malignancies was excluded. Tumor areas were macrodissected from five deparaffinized approximately 10 um unstained sections, using marked H&E slides as a guide. All specimens were formalin-fixed and paraffin-embedded (FFPE). Genomic DNA was extracted using the AllPrep DNA/RNA FFPE Kit. The origin of this receptor is a woman aged 45-60 years with non-small cell lung cancer. The chain is assembled from TRBV5-6 and TRBJ1-2; TRBD1 is possibly the D segment (5 matching bases). The sample taken for sequencing was tumor tissue from the primary lung tumor. The sample's cell subset or site, from its label and the paper: primary lung cancer lesion. Here the CDR3 is given as CASSLAGGGGYTF. Read as DNA, the sequence is TGTGCCAGCAGCTTGGCCGGTGGGGGTGGCTACACCTTC. The reference TRBV5-6 and TRBJ1-2 proteins fill in what lies around the CDR3, so the full variable domain reads DAGVTQSPTHLIKTRGQQVTLRCSPKSGHDTVSWYQQALGQGPQFIFQYYEEEERQRGNFPDRFSGHQFPNYSSELNVNALLLGDSALYLCASSLAGGGGYTFGSGTRLTVV.